This entry concerns a single T cell receptor beta chain. Unique molecular identifiers were incorporated during preparation of the TCRbeta library. TCRdb used MiXCR to reprocess the PCR reads, holding one entry per CDR3 protein. The sample lists about 540,000 distinct CDR3 sequences; 18% were seen once. Trimming cost V 2 bases and J 5 bases, with 15 bases left between them. The CDR3 sequence is 15 residues long. Germline V gene data show CDR1 as MNHEY and CDR2 as SVGEGT. The record originates from a study of T-cell reconstitution after alpha-beta-depleted transplantation in children. The TCR comes from a human donor who donated a stem cell graft to a child with acute lymphoblastic leukemia. V and J are TRBV6-2 or TRBV6-3 and TRBJ2-5; possibly TRBD1 or TRBD2 for D (5 bases each). Here the sequenced sample was PBMCs from the stem cell graft donor, taken from the stem cell graft. In DNA form, the CDR3 reads TGTGCCAGCAGTTACCGGGGCGAGGGATCGGAGACCCAGTACTTC. It yields the protein CASSYRGEGSETQYF.